Each of the 20 T cell receptor beta chains below was sequenced from the same sample in a study of vaccination and CD4 T cells after COVID-19. Their target antigens are unknown. Cultured CD4+ T cells had their DNA profiled by the Oncomine TCR Beta short-read assay. A single record per CDR3 protein comes from TCRdb applying MiXCR to the PCR reads. The sample has roughly 15,000 distinct CDR3 sequences, roughly half seen once. The treatment denotes: roughly 10-day PBMC culture with coronavirus spike peptide pools or control peptides (ViraFEST assay). The specimen was CD4+ T cells from blood, cultured in vitro. These TCRs come from a human donor who had recovered from COVID-19.

The chain has TRBV30 and TRBJ1-2; possible D gene TRBD1, 6 bases. Germline CDR1 GTSNPN, CDR2 SVGIG (reference sequence). The CDR3 has 13 residues. V was trimmed by 0 bases and J by 8 bases, leaving 13 bases between them. CDR3 sequence: CAWSVRQGQGYTF. The CDR3 region has the DNA TGTGCCTGGAGTGTAAGGCAGGGGCAGGGCTACACCTTC.

V is TRBV20-1 and J is TRBJ2-4; D gene unclear. V shed 1 base and J shed 0 bases, with 10 bases lying between them. Germline V lookup: CDR1 DFQATT, CDR2 SNEGSKA (reference sequence). The length of the CDR3 is 15 residues. The CDR3 reads CSARAPGLAKNIQYF. CDR3 sequence (DNA): TGCAGTGCTAGAGCCCCCGGGCTAGCCAAAAACATTCAGTACTTC.

This clonotype has a single count. The chain recombines TRBV6-2 or TRBV6-3 with TRBJ2-1, with D possibly matching TRBD2 (6 bases). The V end lost 6 bases, the J end lost 3 bases, and 9 bases lay between the germline ends. Germline V gene sequence: CDR1 MNHEY, CDR2 SVGEGT. This CDR3 contains 13 residues. The CDR3 nucleotides read TGTGCCAGCAGCAAGACTAGCTACAATGAGCAGTTCTTC. The encoded protein is CASSKTSYNEQFF.

The V gene is TRBV4-2, the J gene TRBJ1-1; D might be TRBD1 (6 bases). The CDR3 is 14 residues long. V was clipped by 6 bases and J by 1 base, with 12 bases between them. Looked up from germline, CDR1 is LGHNA and CDR2 is YNFKEQ. CDR3 residues: CASSRRTENTEAFF. CDR3 in DNA: TGTGCCAGCAGTCGCCGGACAGAGAACACTGAAGCTTTCTTT.

This sequence joins TRBV15 and TRBJ2-5, with D possibly TRBD2 on 5 matching bases. The germline V and J ends were trimmed by 8 bases and 7 bases, with 17 bases remaining between them. This CDR3 has 13 amino acids. CDR1 and CDR2 (germline): LNHNV, YYDKDF (reference sequence). CDR3 coding DNA: TGTGCCACCGGACTCGGGCGGTCCCGGACCCAGTACTTC. It encodes CATGLGRSRTQYF. Based on the CDR3 plus reference TRBV15 and TRBJ2-5, the full variable domain is DAMVIQNPRYQVTQFGKPVTLSCSQTLNHNVMYWYQQKSSQAPKLLFHYYDKDFNNEADTPDNFQSRRPNTSFCFLDIRSPGLGDTAMYLCATGLGRSRTQYFGPGTRLLVL.

The DNA for the CDR3 is TGCAGTGCAAGCGGGACAGGGGGTGTCTACGAGCAGTACTTC. Its protein product is CSASGTGGVYEQYF. The rearrangement links TRBV20-1 to TRBJ2-7; 11 bases align to TRBD1. With 6 bases clipped from V and 3 bases from J, the junction kept 7 bases outside the gene matches. CDR1 is DFQATT and CDR2 is SNEGSKA in the germline V gene (reference sequence). The CDR3 runs to 14 residues.

The genes are TRBV9 and TRBJ1-6; D perhaps matches TRBD1 (5 bases). V was shortened by 0 bases and J by 10 bases, with 14 bases between the two germline ends. The germline V gene encodes CDR1 SGDLS and CDR2 YYNGEE. The CDR3 totals 15 residues. CDR3 DNA sequence: TGTGCCAGCAGCGTAGATGGGACTTTGTGGTCACCCCTCCACTTT. This encodes CASSVDGTLWSPLHF.

V is TRBV28 and J is TRBJ2-2, with 12 bases aligning to TRBD2. Germline V gene sequence: CDR1 MDHEN, CDR2 SYDVKM. This CDR3 spans 17 amino acids. V shed 3 bases, J shed 7 bases, and the junction held 9 bases outside the gene matches. The CDR3 region has the DNA TGTGCCAGCAGTTTCCCAGACACTAGCGGGAGGATCGGGGAGCTGTTTTTT. Amino acid sequence: CASSFPDTSGRIGELFF. Drawing the rest from reference TRBV28 and TRBJ2-2, the complete variable domain is DVKVTQSSRYLVKRTGEKVFLECVQDMDHENMFWYRQDPGLGLRLIYFSYDVKMKEKGDIPEGYSVSREKKERFSLILESASTNQTSMYLCASSFPDTSGRIGELFFGEGSRLTVL.

This clonotype was counted between two and nine times. This rearrangement joins TRBV28 to TRBJ2-5; 7 positions match TRBD2. V dropped 1 base and J dropped 4; count of bases not matched to a gene: 9. The CDR3 spans 16 residues. The germline V gene encodes CDR1 MDHEN and CDR2 SYDVKM. The DNA of the CDR3 is TGTGCCAGCAGTTTATCGAGCGGGACGGCGGGAGAGACCCAGTACTTC. It translates to CASSLSSGTAGETQYF.

This CDR3 reads CATAPPLRQAVAREQYF. The CDR3 region has the DNA TGTGCCACCGCCCCCCCCCTACGGCAGGCTGTCGCCCGCGAGCAGTACTTC. The V call is TRBV7-8, the J call TRBJ2-7; D remains ambiguous. Germline V gene lookup returns CDR1 SGHVS and CDR2 FQNEAQ. V lost 10 bases and J lost 6, with 31 bases in between. The CDR3 is 17 amino acids.

V and J are TRBV28 and TRBJ1-5, with D uncertain. V was cut by 6 bases and J by 0 bases, with 18 bases left in between. The germline CDR1 and CDR2 sequences are MDHEN and SYDVKM. The CDR3 sequence is 17 residues long. The DNA for the CDR3 is TGTGCCAGCAGCTATCTTGGGTTAAGGTCTAGCAATCAGCCCCAGCATTTT. Encoded protein: CASSYLGLRSSNQPQHF.

The chain uses TRBV2 and TRBJ2-2, with D unclear. The germline V and J ends were trimmed by 6 bases and 3 bases, with 14 bases remaining between them. Germline V gene sequence: CDR1 SNHLY, CDR2 FYNNEI. The CDR3 length is 15 residues. CDR3 loop: CASRLSSSYTGELFF. In DNA form, the CDR3 reads TGTGCCAGCAGACTTTCCTCCTCCTACACCGGGGAGCTGTTTTTT.

The genes are TRBV18 and TRBJ2-5; the match to TRBD2 covers 7 bases. V was clipped by 0 bases and J by 4 bases; unmatched bases: 20. CDR1 is KGHSH, CDR2 LQKENI, per germline. This CDR3 is built from 20 residues. The CDR3 loop reads CASSPPSMGEGRFRRETQYF. CDR3 sequence (DNA): TGTGCCAGCTCACCACCCTCAATGGGGGAGGGCCGGTTTCGACGAGAGACCCAGTACTTC.

This clonotype was recorded once. V and J are TRBV20-1 and TRBJ1-3; D uncertain. The V end was cut by 2 bases, the J end by 0 bases, with 14 bases between. CDR1 and CDR2 from the germline V gene are DFQATT and SNEGSKA (reference sequence). The CDR3 has 16 residues. CDR3 sequence: CSARFLLGSSGNTIYF. In DNA, the CDR3 is TGCAGTGCTAGATTCTTGTTGGGCAGCTCTGGAAACACCATATATTTT.

This clonotype was found a few times. This rearrangement joins TRBV25-1 to TRBJ2-1, with a weak D call TRBD1 (5 bases). CDR1 and CDR2 (germline): MGHDK, SYGVNS. The CDR3 consists of 16 residues. V dropped 2 bases and J dropped 0 bases, with 11 bases sitting between them. In DNA form, the CDR3 reads TGTGCCAGCAGTGAAGGGTCGACAGTCTCCTACAATGAGCAGTTCTTC. Translated, it gives CASSEGSTVSYNEQFF.

This clonotype was seen once. V gene TRBV28 combines with J gene TRBJ1-3, with 8 positions matching TRBD1. Trimming cost V 8 bases and J 0 bases; bases outside gene matches: 6. This CDR3 spans 15 amino acids. Germline V lookup: CDR1 MDHEN, CDR2 SYDVKM. This chain's CDR3 is CASVTGGYSGNTIYF. CDR3 sequence (DNA): TGTGCCAGCGTTACAGGGGGTTACTCTGGAAACACCATATATTTT.

This clonotype was seen more than once but under ten times. The chain links TRBV11-1 to TRBJ2-2, with D possibly being TRBD2 (6 bases). Deletions cut 1 base from V and 3 bases from J, with 9 bases between. Germline assignment: CDR1 SGHAT and CDR2 FQDESV (reference sequence). The CDR3 is 15 amino acids. Written as DNA, the CDR3 is TGTGCCAGCAGCTTAGGTAGCGGCCACACCGGGGAGCTGTTTTTT. Translation gives CASSLGSGHTGELFF. The variable domain in full, completed from reference TRBV11-1 and TRBJ2-2, reads EAEVAQSPRYKITEKSQAVAFWCDPISGHATLYWYRQILGQGPELLVQFQDESVVDDSQLPKDRFSAERLKGVDSTLKIQPAELGDSAMYLCASSLGSGHTGELFFGEGSRLTVL.

This clonotype has more than one count but fewer than ten. The V gene is TRBV11-2, the J gene TRBJ2-5, with D perhaps matching TRBD2 (6 bases). The CDR3 loop spans 15 amino acids. V lost 1 base and J 5 bases, leaving 14 bases between the germline ends. Per germline, CDR1 SGHAT and CDR2 FQNNGV. This chain's CDR3 is CASSLVGGAAETQYF. The CDR3 DNA reads as TGTGCCAGCAGCTTAGTAGGCGGGGCTGCGGAGACCCAGTACTTC.

V usage is TRBV2 and J usage is TRBJ2-7; 7 positions agree with TRBD2. V shed 6 bases and J 6 bases; nucleotides not matched to a gene: 5. CDR1 SNHLY and CDR2 FYNNEI come from the germline V gene. The CDR3 extends over 12 amino acids. The CDR3 loop is CASRSGVGEQYF. The DNA for the CDR3 is TGTGCCAGCAGGAGCGGGGTGGGCGAGCAGTACTTC.

The CDR3 DNA is TGTGCCAGCAGTTTGAGGGGGGTAAATCAGCCCCAGCATTTT. It specifies CASSLRGVNQPQHF. The chain is built from TRBV6-5 and TRBJ1-5; perhaps TRBD1 as D (6 bases). V shed 4 bases and J shed 4 bases, with 11 bases lying between them. The germline V gene has CDR1 MNHEY and CDR2 SVGAGI. The CDR3 is 14 amino acids.